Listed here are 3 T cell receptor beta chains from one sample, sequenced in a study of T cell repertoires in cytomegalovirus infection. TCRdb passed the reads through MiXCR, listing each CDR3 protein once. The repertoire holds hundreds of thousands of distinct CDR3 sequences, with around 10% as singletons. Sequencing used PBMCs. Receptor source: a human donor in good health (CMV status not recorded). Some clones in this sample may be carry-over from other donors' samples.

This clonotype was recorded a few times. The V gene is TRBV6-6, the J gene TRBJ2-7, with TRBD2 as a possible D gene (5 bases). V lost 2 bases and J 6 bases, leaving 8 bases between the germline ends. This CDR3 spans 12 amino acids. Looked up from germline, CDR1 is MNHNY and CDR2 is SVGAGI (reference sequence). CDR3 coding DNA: TGTGCCAGCAGTTACGAGAGGGCCGAGCAGTACTTC. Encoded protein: CASSYERAEQYF.

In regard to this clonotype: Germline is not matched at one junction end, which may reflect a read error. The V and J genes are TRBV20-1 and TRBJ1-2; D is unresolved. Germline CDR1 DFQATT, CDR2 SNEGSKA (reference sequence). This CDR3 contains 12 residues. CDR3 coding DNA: TGCGGTGCCCCGACATGGCTCTATGGCTACACCTTC. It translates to CGAPTWLYGYTF.

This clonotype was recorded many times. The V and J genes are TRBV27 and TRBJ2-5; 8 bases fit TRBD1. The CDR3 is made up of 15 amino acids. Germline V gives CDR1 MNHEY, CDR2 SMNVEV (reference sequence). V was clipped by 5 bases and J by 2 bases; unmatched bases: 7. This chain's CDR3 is CASSPRDRTQETQYF. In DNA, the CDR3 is TGTGCCAGCAGTCCTAGGGACAGGACGCAAGAGACCCAGTACTTC.